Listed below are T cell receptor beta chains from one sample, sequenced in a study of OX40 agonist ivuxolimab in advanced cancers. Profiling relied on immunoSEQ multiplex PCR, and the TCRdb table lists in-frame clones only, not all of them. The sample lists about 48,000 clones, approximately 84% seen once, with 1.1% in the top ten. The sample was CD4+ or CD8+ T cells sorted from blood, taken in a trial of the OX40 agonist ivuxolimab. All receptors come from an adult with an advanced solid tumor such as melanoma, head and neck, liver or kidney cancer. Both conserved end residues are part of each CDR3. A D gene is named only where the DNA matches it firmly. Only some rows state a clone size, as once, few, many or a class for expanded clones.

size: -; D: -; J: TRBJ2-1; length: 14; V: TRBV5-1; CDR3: CASSLRGGRDEQFF; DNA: TGCGCCAGCAGCCTTAGGGGGGGGAGGGATGAGCAGTTCTTC
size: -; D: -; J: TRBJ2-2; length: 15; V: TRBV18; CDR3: CASSQGNANTGELFF; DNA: TGTGCCAGCTCCCAGGGCAATGCGAACACCGGGGAGCTGTTTTTT
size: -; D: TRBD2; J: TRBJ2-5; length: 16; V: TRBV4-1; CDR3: CASSQGTSGRVETQYF; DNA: TGCGCCAGCAGCCAAGGGACTAGCGGTAGAGTAGAGACCCAGTACTTC
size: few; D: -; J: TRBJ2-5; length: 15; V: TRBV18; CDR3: CASSADPGGQETQYF; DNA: TGTGCCAGCTCAGCGGACCCCGGTGGGCAAGAGACCCAGTACTTC
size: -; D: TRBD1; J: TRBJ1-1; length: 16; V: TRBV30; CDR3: CAWRRRNRGQDTEAFF; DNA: TGTGCCTGGAGGAGGAGGAACAGGGGGCAGGACACTGAAGCTTTCTTT
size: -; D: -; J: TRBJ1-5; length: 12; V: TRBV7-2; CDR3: CASSLASRPQHF; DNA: TGTGCCAGCAGCTTAGCCTCTCGGCCCCAGCATTTT
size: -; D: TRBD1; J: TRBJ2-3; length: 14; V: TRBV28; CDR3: CASSRDRGTDTQYF; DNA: TGTGCCAGCAGCAGGGACAGAGGCACAGATACGCAGTATTTT
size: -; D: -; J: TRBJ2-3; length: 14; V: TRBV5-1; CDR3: CASSWRLHTDTQYF; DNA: TGCGCCAGCAGCTGGCGACTCCACACAGATACGCAGTATTTT
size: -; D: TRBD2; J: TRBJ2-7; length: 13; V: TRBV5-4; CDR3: CASSLADAYEQYF; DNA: TGTGCCAGCAGCCTAGCGGACGCCTACGAGCAGTACTTC
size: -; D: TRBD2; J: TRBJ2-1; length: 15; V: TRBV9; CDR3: CASSRGVSSYNEQFF; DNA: TGTGCCAGCAGCCGGGGGGTAAGCTCCTACAATGAGCAGTTCTTC
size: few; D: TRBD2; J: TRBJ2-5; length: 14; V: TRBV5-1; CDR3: CASSLRLAGETQYF; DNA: TGCGCCAGCAGCCTTCGACTAGCTGGCGAGACCCAGTACTTC
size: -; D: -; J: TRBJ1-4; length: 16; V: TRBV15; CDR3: CATSRDPSLTNEKLFF; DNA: TGTGCCACCAGCAGAGATCCCAGCTTAACTAATGAAAAACTGTTTTTT
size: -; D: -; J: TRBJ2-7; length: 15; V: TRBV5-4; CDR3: CASSWGVLGVREQYF; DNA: TGTGCCAGCAGCTGGGGAGTACTAGGAGTGCGGGAGCAGTACTTC
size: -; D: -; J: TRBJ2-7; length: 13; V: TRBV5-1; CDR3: CASSSIQGYEQYF; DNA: TGCGCCAGCAGCAGTATACAGGGCTACGAGCAGTACTTC
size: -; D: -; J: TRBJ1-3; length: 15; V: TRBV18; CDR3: CASSPRQNSGNTIYF; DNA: TGTGCCAGCTCACCACGACAGAACTCTGGAAACACCATATATTTT
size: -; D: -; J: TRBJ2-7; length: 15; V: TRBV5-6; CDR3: CASSFLGSKTYEQYF; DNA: TGTGCCAGCAGCTTCCTCGGCAGTAAAACCTACGAGCAGTACTTC